This T cell receptor (beta chain) appears in the sequencing data of a study of blood T cell repertoires in COVID-19. Overall study context: PBMCs, B-cell-depleted T cells, or T cells provided the cDNA or gDNA that made up the material.

Authors' data handling: Estimation of nucleated cell counts relied on the amplification of reference gene primers. TCRdb's copy holds only in-frame clones and misses some; the assay was immunoSEQ multiplex PCR. V and J calls and clone size are copied from that table; D and trimming were computed from the DNA. The table shows about 320,000 clones, with 85% occurring only once. CDR1 SEHNR and CDR2 FQNEAQ come from the germline V gene (reference sequence). This CDR3 is 15 amino acids long. Trimming stripped 1 base from V and 5 bases from J, with 13 bases between. Participants' reported clinical history set cohort assignment. It was within 2 weeks before study entry that exposed participants met a COVID-19 case.

The V and J genes are TRBV7-9 and TRBJ2-3, with D tentatively TRBD2 (6 bases). This TCR came from a woman aged 30 to 39 who had been exposed to COVID-19. The specimen was PBMCs or T cells enriched from blood (not recorded which). The CDR3 bases are TGTGCCAGCAGCTTAGTAGAAGGACTAAGAGATACGCAGTATTTT. Amino acids: CASSLVEGLRDTQYF.